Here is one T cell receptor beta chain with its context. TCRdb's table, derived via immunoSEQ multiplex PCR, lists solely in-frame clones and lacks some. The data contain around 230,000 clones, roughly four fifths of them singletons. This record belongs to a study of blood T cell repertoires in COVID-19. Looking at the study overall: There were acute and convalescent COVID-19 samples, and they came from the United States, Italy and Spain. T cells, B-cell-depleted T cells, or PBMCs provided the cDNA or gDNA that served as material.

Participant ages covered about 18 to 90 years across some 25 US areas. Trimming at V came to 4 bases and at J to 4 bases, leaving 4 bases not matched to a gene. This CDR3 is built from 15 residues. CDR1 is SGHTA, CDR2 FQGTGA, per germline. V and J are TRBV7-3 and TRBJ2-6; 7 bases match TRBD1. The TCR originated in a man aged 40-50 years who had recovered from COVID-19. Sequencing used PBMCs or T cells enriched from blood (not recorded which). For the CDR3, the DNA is TGTGCCAGCAGCTCTGTGGGACAGGGGGCCAACGTCCTGACTTTC. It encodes CASSSVGQGANVLTF.